The 4 T cell receptor beta chains below all came from one sample that was sequenced in a study of post-analysis software for immune sequencing data. Study outcomes and limitations: Four or five TRBV segments occurring more often in patients than controls included TRBV5-6, TRBV5-1 and TRBV20-1.

cDNA libraries for TCR beta contained unique molecular identifiers. TCRdb analysed the PCR reads with MiXCR anew, one entry per CDR3 protein. The sample lists 550,000 to 700,000 distinct CDR3 sequences, 44% seen once, with 1.5% to 2% in the top ten. What these receptors recognize is not known. Sequenced: blood. Source of these receptors: a girl aged 10-17 years with multiple sclerosis.

Only a few counts were recorded for this clonotype. The chain employs TRBV6-4 and TRBJ2-1; a possible D gene is TRBD1 (6 bases). The germline gives CDR1 MRHNA, CDR2 SNTAGT. The CDR3 runs 14 residues. Trimming pared 0 bases from V and 9 bases from J, leaving 12 bases between. This CDR3 is CASSDSRARGEQFF. In DNA, the CDR3 is TGTGCCAGCAGTGACTCTCGGGCCAGGGGTGAGCAGTTCTTC.

V is TRBV5-1 and J is TRBJ1-5; possibly TRBD1 for D (6 bases). CDR1 and CDR2 from the germline V gene are SGHRS and YFSETQ. The V end was cut by 0 bases, the J end by 1 base, with 8 bases between. The CDR3 sequence is 15 residues long. DNA of the CDR3: TGCGCCAGCAGCTTGGAAGGGGGGAGCAATCAGCCCCAGCATTTT. Encoded protein: CASSLEGGSNQPQHF.

The chain recombines TRBV6-1 with TRBJ1-1; possible D gene TRBD1, 6 bases. Deletions cut 6 bases from V and 11 bases from J, with 16 bases between. The CDR3 is 12 residues long. Germline CDR1 and CDR2: MNHNS and SASEGT. CDR3 region: CASRPRGYGAFF. In DNA form, the CDR3 reads TGTGCCAGCAGACCCAGGGGATACGGGGCTTTCTTT.

The rearrangement uses TRBV15 and TRBJ2-5; maybe TRBD2 (6 bases). The V gene's germline CDR1 is LNHNV and CDR2 YYDKDF (reference sequence). The V gene lost 4 bases and the J gene lost 5 bases, with 14 bases spanning the gap. The CDR3 is made up of 14 amino acids. CDR3 residues: CATSNSGVGETQYF. CDR3 in DNA: TGTGCCACCAGCAACTCGGGAGTGGGTGAGACCCAGTACTTC.